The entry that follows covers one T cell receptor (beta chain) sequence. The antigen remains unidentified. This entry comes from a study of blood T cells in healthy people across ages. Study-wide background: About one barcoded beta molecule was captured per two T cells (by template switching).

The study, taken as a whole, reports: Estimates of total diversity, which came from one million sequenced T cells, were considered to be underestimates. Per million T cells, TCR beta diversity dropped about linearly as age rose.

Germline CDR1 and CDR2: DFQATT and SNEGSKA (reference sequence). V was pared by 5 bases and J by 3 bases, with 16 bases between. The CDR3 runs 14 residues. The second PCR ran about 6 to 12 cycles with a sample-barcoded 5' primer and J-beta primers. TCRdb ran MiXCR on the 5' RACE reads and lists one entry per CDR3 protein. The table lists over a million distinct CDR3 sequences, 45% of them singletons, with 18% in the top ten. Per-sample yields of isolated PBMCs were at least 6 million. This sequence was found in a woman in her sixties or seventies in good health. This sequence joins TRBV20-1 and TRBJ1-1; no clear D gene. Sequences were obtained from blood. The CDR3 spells CSAGGVRVDTEAFF. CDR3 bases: TGCAGTGCTGGCGGGGTAAGGGTAGACACTGAAGCTTTCTTT.